This TCR beta chain derives from a study of T cell changes during pregnancy in multiple sclerosis. CDR3 length: 14 amino acids. The germline V gene encodes CDR1 SGHAT and CDR2 FQNNGV. The V segment lost 5 bases and the J segment 4 bases; nucleotides outside the gene matches: 5. The data were produced by immunoSEQ multiplex PCR, yet TCRdb's version contains in-frame clones alone and is incomplete. The table lists about 97,000 clones, about nine tenths of them singletons, with around 0.76% in the top ten. The sequenced sample was peripheral blood, obtained in the second trimester of pregnancy. The sequence was obtained from a female donor in good health, enrolled as a control in a pregnancy study. This chain joins TRBV11-2 and TRBJ2-5, with TRBD1 identical over 9 bases. CDR3 sequence (DNA): TGTGCCAGCAGCCAGGACAGGGGCCGAGAGACCCAGTACTTC. Translating gives CASSQDRGRETQYF.